The 21 T cell receptor beta chains reported below all come from one sample, sequenced in a study of blood T cell repertoires in COVID-19 (dated by TCRdb to 2018 to 2021). The library was obtained by the immunoSEQ multiplex PCR assay. TCRdb re-hosts the immuneACCESS table, in-frame sequences only. Its copies lack some clones; in the studies checked, an unresolved V gene accounts for under half of them, and the cause for the rest is not known. The sample yields tens of thousands of clones; 90% were counted once. The top ten hold approximately 6.3% of the sample. The sample taken for sequencing was peripheral blood. The receptors stem from an elderly woman with active COVID-19.

This clone was observed once. J is TRBJ2-6 and V is TRBV7-3; D uncertain. This CDR3 is 15 amino acids long. The V gene's germline CDR1 is SGHTA and CDR2 FQGTGA. Deletions cut 6 bases from V and 2 bases from J, with 11 bases between. CDR3 region: CASSPRGTGANVLTF. The CDR3 DNA sequence: TGTGCCAGCAGTCCACGAGGCACTGGGGCCAACGTCCTGACTTTC.

This clone appeared a single time. The V and J genes are TRBV21-1 and TRBJ2-7; the listed D gene, TRBD2, was not tested against the DNA. TRBV21-1 is a recognized pseudogene. The CDR3 loop spans 16 amino acids. The CDR3 bases are TGTGCCAGCATTAGAGGGGGGCTAGCGGTCCCCTACGAGCAGTACTTC. The encoded protein is CASIRGGLAVPYEQYF.

This clone was counted once. The chain employs TRBV28 and TRBJ1-1; 7 nucleotides agree with TRBD1. CDR1 is MDHEN, CDR2 SYDVKM, per germline. V lost 10 bases and J lost 0; bases outside the gene matches: 8. CDR3 length: 14 residues. CDR3 DNA: TGTGCCACCTACAGGGGCGTAATGAACACTGAAGCTTTCTTT. Its translation is CATYRGVMNTEAFF. The full variable domain, in which reference TRBV28 and TRBJ1-1 provide the parts outside the CDR3, is DVKVTQSSRYLVKRTGEKVFLECVQDMDHENMFWYRQDPGLGLRLIYFSYDVKMKEKGDIPEGYSVSREKKERFSLILESASTNQTSMYLCATYRGVMNTEAFFGQGTRLTVV.

CDR3 amino acids: CASSQGDTTGGRREKLFF. The CDR3 coding sequence is TGTGCCAGCAGCCAAGGGGACACGACAGGGGGCCGACGTGAAAAACTGTTTTTT. This rearrangement joins TRBV4-2 to TRBJ1-4; 10 bases are shared with TRBD1. The CDR3 is 18 amino acids. V gave up 1 base and J gave up 7 bases; unmatched junction bases: 12. CDR1 and CDR2 (germline): LGHNA, YNFKEQ.

The chain couples TRBV19 to TRBJ2-5; 7 positions match TRBD1. Trimming removed 10 bases from V and 2 bases from J; junction bases left unmatched: 13. Germline V gives CDR1 LNHDA, CDR2 SQIVND (reference sequence). CDR3 length: 15 residues. For the CDR3, the DNA is TGTGCCACCAAACGAGGGACAGATCCACAAGAGACCCAGTACTTC. Amino acids: CATKRGTDPQETQYF. Together with reference TRBV19 and TRBJ2-5, the CDR3 gives the full variable domain: DGGITQSPKYLFRKEGQNVTLSCEQNLNHDAMYWYRQDPGQGLRLIYYSQIVNDFQKGDIAEGYSVSREKKESFPLTVTSAQKNPTAFYLCATKRGTDPQETQYFGPGTRLLVL.

The chain couples TRBV7-9 to TRBJ1-5; a possible D gene is TRBD1 (5 bases). CDR3 length: 13 amino acids. Trimming cost V 4 bases and J 6 bases, with 10 bases left between them. CDR1 is SEHNR and CDR2 is FQNEAQ in the germline V gene (reference sequence). The CDR3 coding sequence is TGTGCCAGCAGCTACGCCCAGGGTCAGCCCCAGCATTTT. This encodes CASSYAQGQPQHF.

This clone was seen once. The CDR3 region is CASSLSDGRDLNTEAFF. DNA for the CDR3: TGTGCCAGCAGCTTATCGGACGGGAGGGATCTGAACACTGAAGCTTTCTTT. This rearrangement joins TRBV11-2 to TRBJ1-1; D is uncertain. Germline loops: CDR1 SGHAT, CDR2 FQNNGV. Trimming left V 2 bases short and J 0 bases short, with 16 bases between. This CDR3 region has 17 residues.

This chain uses TRBV5-3 with TRBJ1-4; TRBD1 matches 7 bases. TRBV5-3 is labeled an ORF, and its function is uncertain. The trim removed 1 base at V and 5 bases at J, leaving 17 bases unmatched. This CDR3 comprises 19 residues. CDR3 DNA: TGTGCCAGAAGCTTGCTTCACAGGGGTCAGGGAACCCAGAATGAAAAACTGTTTTTT. It translates to CARSLLHRGQGTQNEKLFF.

The rearrangement uses TRBV19 and TRBJ2-7; no firm D call. Germline-derived CDR1 and CDR2 are LNHDA and SQIVND (reference sequence). The V end was cut by 1 base, the J end by 2 bases, with 9 bases between. The CDR3 length is 14 residues. The CDR3 spells CASSIVHSPYEQYF. In DNA form, the CDR3 reads TGTGCCAGTAGTATAGTGCACAGTCCCTACGAGCAGTACTTC.

V is TRBV28 and J is TRBJ2-7; 8 nucleotides agree with TRBD1. The CDR3 is 13 amino acids. V gave up 11 bases and J gave up 5 bases; unmatched junction bases: 11. Germline values: CDR1 MDHEN, CDR2 SYDVKM. The CDR3 coding sequence is TGTGCCGTCGAGGCAGGGGGCGGCCACGAGCAGTACTTC. Its protein product is CAVEAGGGHEQYF.

The chain carries TRBV4-3 and TRBJ1-5; D is ambiguous. The CDR3 contains 15 residues. The germline V gene encodes CDR1 LGHNA and CDR2 YSLEER. V was cut by 0 bases and J by 4 bases, with 10 bases left in between. Written as DNA, the CDR3 is TGCGCCAGCAGCCAAGATTGGTCAGTTAATCAGCCCCAGCATTTT. It translates to CASSQDWSVNQPQHF.

The gene calls are TRBV6-5 and TRBJ2-2, with 9 bases lining up with TRBD1. V gave up 2 bases and J gave up 3 bases; unmatched junction bases: 4. The CDR3 has 16 amino acids. Germline assignment: CDR1 MNHEY and CDR2 SVGAGI. The CDR3 sequence is CASSYGGQGYTGELFF. For the CDR3, the DNA is TGTGCCAGCAGTTACGGGGGACAGGGATACACCGGGGAGCTGTTTTTT.

This chain joins TRBV4-3 and TRBJ2-1; a possible D gene is TRBD1 (5 bases). This CDR3 has 16 amino acids. Per the germline V gene, CDR1 is LGHNA and CDR2 is YSLEER. V was clipped by 4 bases and J by 0 bases, with 13 bases between them. The DNA for the CDR3 is TGCGCCAGCAGCCGCACCTCAGGGATCTCCTACAATGAGCAGTTCTTC. Translated: CASSRTSGISYNEQFF.

This clone was detected a few times. This chain uses TRBV6-1 with TRBJ2-3; 8 positions agree with TRBD2. This CDR3 has 15 amino acids. Germline CDR1 MNHNS, CDR2 SASEGT. Trimming removed 2 bases from V and 6 bases from J; junction bases left unmatched: 7. DNA of the CDR3: TGTGCCAGCAGTGAACCTAGCGGGCAAAGGGATACGCAGTATTTT. It yields the protein CASSEPSGQRDTQYF.

J is TRBJ2-7 and V is TRBV6-5, with TRBD2 identical over 7 bases. V was clipped by 7 bases and J by 4 bases; unmatched bases: 10. The germline V gene has CDR1 MNHEY and CDR2 SVGAGI. There are 14 residues in the CDR3. In nucleotides, the CDR3 is TGTGCCAGCAATCACGGGGGGATTAATTACGAGCAGTACTTC. It specifies CASNHGGINYEQYF.

The table lists this clone with a few counts. The rearrangement uses TRBV2 and TRBJ1-6; perhaps TRBD1 as D (6 bases). The V and J ends lost 6 bases and 0 bases respectively, with 12 bases between them. Germline V gene sequence: CDR1 SNHLY, CDR2 FYNNEI. The CDR3 is 16 amino acids. Here the CDR3 reads CASRDSEGSYNSPLHF. CDR3 nucleotides: TGTGCCAGCAGGGACAGCGAGGGCTCCTATAATTCACCCCTCCACTTT.

This sequence joins TRBV28 and TRBJ2-1; D is perhaps TRBD1 (6 bases). This CDR3 has 15 amino acids. The V and J ends lost 0 bases and 5 bases respectively, with 11 bases between them. CDR1 and CDR2 (germline): MDHEN, SYDVKM. CDR3 protein: CASSLWTGVNNEQFF. CDR3 DNA: TGTGCCAGCAGTTTATGGACAGGAGTTAACAATGAGCAGTTCTTC.

J is TRBJ2-4 and V is TRBV12-3 or TRBV12-4; 8 bases match TRBD2. Trimming at V came to 6 bases and at J to 7 bases, leaving 5 bases not matched to a gene. This CDR3 comprises 13 residues. For the CDR3, the DNA is TGTGCCAGCAGCCTAGCGGGCTCGAACATTCAGTACTTC. Its translation: CASSLAGSNIQYF.

V is TRBV7-9 and J is TRBJ1-2; weak D call: TRBD1 (5 bases). V lost 2 bases and J lost 8, with 12 bases in between. The CDR3 consists of 13 residues. The V gene's germline CDR1 is SEHNR and CDR2 FQNEAQ (reference sequence). In DNA, the CDR3 is TGTGCCAGCAGCTTACAGGGAAGGTGGGGCTACACCTTC. This encodes CASSLQGRWGYTF.

Only one count was recorded for this clone. The J gene is TRBJ2-2, the V gene TRBV7-2, with a possible D match to TRBD1 (7 bases). The CDR3 length is 16 residues. Germline values: CDR1 SGHTA, CDR2 FQGNSA. V dropped 5 bases and J dropped 4 bases, with 17 bases sitting between them. CDR3 DNA sequence: TGTGCCAGCAGCCCAGGGGGGACCTTGGGCACCGGGGAGCTGTTTTTT. Its translation: CASSPGGTLGTGELFF.

As DNA, the CDR3 is TGTGCCAGCAGCCCGGGAAGCCTCACAGATACGCAGTATTTT. Translating gives CASSPGSLTDTQYF. The chain uses TRBV5-4 and TRBJ2-3; D is perhaps TRBD2 (5 bases). V shed 4 bases and J shed 2 bases, with 11 bases lying between them. Germline CDR1 is SGHNT and CDR2 is YYREEE (reference sequence). The CDR3 consists of 14 residues.